Each of the 31 T cell receptor beta chains below was sequenced from the same sample in a study of T cell responses to AZD1222 COVID-19 vaccine. Produced via immunoSEQ multiplex PCR; TCRdb's table is partial and in-frame only. Among roughly 91,000 clones listed, 90% were seen once. Sequenced material: peripheral blood, taken on day 0 of AZD1222 vaccination. The source of these receptors is an adult in good health.

The genes are TRBV18 and TRBJ1-1; 8 nucleotides align to TRBD1. The CDR3 loop spans 14 amino acids. Germline V gives CDR1 KGHSH, CDR2 LQKENI. Trimming took 5 bases from V and 5 from J; bases not matched to a gene: 7. The CDR3 sequence: CASSSGQGGTEAFF. CDR3 nucleotides: TGTGCCAGCTCATCTGGACAGGGAGGGACTGAAGCTTTCTTT. Combining the CDR3 with reference TRBV18 and TRBJ1-1 gives the whole variable domain NAGVMQNPRHLVRRRGQEARLRCSPMKGHSHVYWYRQLPEEGLKFMVYLQKENIIDESGMPKERFSAEFPKEGPSILRIQQVVRGDSAAYFCASSSGQGGTEAFFGQGTRLTVV.

This rearrangement joins TRBV6-5 to TRBJ1-5; D call uncertain. Germline CDR1 reads MNHEY; CDR2 reads SVGAGI. The V gene lost 5 bases and the J gene lost 4 bases, with 9 bases spanning the gap. This CDR3 comprises 13 residues. Here the CDR3 reads CASSQKANQPQHF. The CDR3 nucleotides are TGTGCCAGCAGTCAGAAGGCAAATCAGCCCCAGCATTTT.

The DNA for the CDR3 is TGTGCCTGGAGTGTAACTGGATTTCAGCCCCAGCATTTT. Its protein is CAWSVTGFQPQHF. The chain couples TRBV30 to TRBJ1-5; D gene unclear. Looked up from germline, CDR1 is GTSNPN and CDR2 is SVGIG (reference sequence). Trimming removed 0 bases from V and 6 bases from J, with 9 bases in between. The CDR3 has 13 amino acids.

This clone was found once. The chain has TRBV5-8 and TRBJ2-7; possibly TRBD2 for D (5 bases). CDR3 size: 14 residues. With 6 bases removed from V and 2 bases from J, the gap between germline ends came to 15 bases. The germline V gene has CDR1 SGHTS and CDR2 YDEGEE. CDR3 DNA sequence: TGTGCCAGCAAGGATGGGGAGCTGGCCTACGAGCAGTACTTC. Translating it yields CASKDGELAYEQYF.

V usage is TRBV5-1 and J usage is TRBJ2-7; either TRBD1 or TRBD2 may fit D (5 bases each). The V end was cut by 0 bases, the J end by 0 bases, with 7 bases between. The CDR3 spans 14 residues. Germline lookup yields CDR1 SGHRS and CDR2 YFSETQ. CDR3 loop: CASSLVGGSYEQYF. CDR3 DNA sequence: TGCGCCAGCAGCTTGGTTGGGGGCTCCTACGAGCAGTACTTC.

The chain is built from TRBV3-1 (or the pseudogene TRBV3-2) and TRBJ2-5; 8 positions match TRBD1. With 0 bases clipped from V and 3 bases from J, the junction kept 6 bases outside the gene matches. Germline CDR1 and CDR2: LGHDT and YNNKEL (reference sequence). The CDR3 spans 16 residues. The CDR3 region is CASSQEDREPEETQYF. The CDR3 DNA reads as TGTGCCAGCAGCCAAGAGGACAGGGAGCCCGAAGAGACCCAGTACTTC.

This chain joins TRBV5-1 and TRBJ1-5; a possible D gene is TRBD1 (5 bases). Germline assignment: CDR1 SGHRS and CDR2 YFSETQ. CDR3 length: 13 amino acids. V lost 4 bases and J lost 4, with 9 bases in between. The CDR3 region has the DNA TGCGCCAGCAGCAATGACAGTAATCAGCCCCAGCATTTT. This gives the protein CASSNDSNQPQHF.

The chain joins TRBV5-1 to TRBJ2-7; a possible D gene is TRBD1 (6 bases). Germline CDR1 SGHRS, CDR2 YFSETQ. The V gene lost 5 bases and the J gene lost 4 bases, with 19 bases spanning the gap. This CDR3 spans 15 amino acids. The CDR3 coding sequence is TGCGCCAGCAGTTATTACGGACAGAGAAAATACGAGCAGTACTTC. It is translated as CASSYYGQRKYEQYF.

This rearrangement joins TRBV4-2 to TRBJ2-1; D is unclear. This CDR3 is built from 13 residues. Germline V CDR1 and CDR2: LGHNA, YNFKEQ. V lost 3 bases to trimming and J lost 5 bases, with 8 bases between them. The CDR3: CASSQGPHNEQFF. In DNA, the CDR3 is TGTGCCAGCAGCCAGGGTCCCCACAATGAGCAGTTCTTC.

The rearrangement joins TRBV7-8 to TRBJ1-5; the D gene is possibly TRBD1 (5 bases). Between the trimmed V and J ends, which lost 4 bases and 3 bases, there was a span of 10 bases. The CDR3 runs 14 residues. Looked up from germline, CDR1 is SGHVS and CDR2 is FQNEAQ. CDR3 residues: CASSSVRDNQPQHF. CDR3 DNA: TGTGCCAGCAGCTCTGTCAGGGACAATCAGCCCCAGCATTTT.

This sequence joins TRBV9 and TRBJ2-1; D is ambiguous. Germline CDR1 is SGDLS and CDR2 is YYNGEE. The CDR3 runs to 13 residues. With 0 bases removed from V and 7 bases from J, the gap between germline ends came to 8 bases. The CDR3 region is CASSVADQNEQFF. CDR3 nucleotides: TGTGCCAGCAGCGTAGCTGACCAGAATGAGCAGTTCTTC.

This clone was found once. The V and J genes are TRBV29-1 and TRBJ2-7; D unclear. The CDR3 is 14 residues long. In germline, CDR1 is SQVTM, CDR2 ANQGSEA. V was cut by 1 base and J by 2 bases, with 12 bases left in between. The CDR3 nucleotides read TGCAGCGTTGAAGTGGAGATAGCTCCCTACGAGCAGTACTTC. This gives the protein CSVEVEIAPYEQYF.

In DNA, the CDR3 is TGTGCCAGCACGCTAGCAGCTAGCACAGATACGCAGTATTTT. Amino acids: CASTLAASTDTQYF. The chain combines TRBV25-1 with TRBJ2-3; weak D call: TRBD2 (5 bases). This CDR3 has 14 residues. Germline V gene data show CDR1 as MGHDK and CDR2 as SYGVNS. The germline V and J ends were trimmed by 7 bases and 0 bases, with 11 bases remaining between them.

The chain couples TRBV9 to TRBJ1-3; D is undetermined. V lost 4 bases and J lost 0, with 20 bases in between. The length of the CDR3 is 18 residues. The germline V gene has CDR1 SGDLS and CDR2 YYNGEE. CDR3 DNA: TGTGCCAGCAGCCTGGGGAATCGGGCTTTGAGCTCTGGAAACACCATATATTTT. Its protein product is CASSLGNRALSSGNTIYF.

V usage is TRBV29-1 and J usage is TRBJ2-7, with D perhaps TRBD2 (5 bases). This CDR3 comprises 15 residues. Germline CDR1 and CDR2: SQVTM and ANQGSEA. With 7 bases removed from V and 5 bases from J, the gap between germline ends came to 24 bases. Here the CDR3 reads CSGTFTSLLSDEQYF. CDR3 nucleotide sequence: TGCAGCGGGACCTTTACTAGTCTTCTCTCTGACGAGCAGTACTTC.

This clone has more than one count but fewer than ten. V usage is TRBV5-1 and J usage is TRBJ1-2; the D gene is possibly TRBD1 (5 bases). The germline CDR1 and CDR2 sequences are SGHRS and YFSETQ. V lost 4 bases to trimming and J lost 8 bases, with 15 bases between them. The CDR3 has 13 residues. The DNA of the CDR3 is TGCGCCAGCAGCCGTGACAGCCTCAAAGGCTACACCTTC. Protein sequence: CASSRDSLKGYTF.

The CDR3 sequence is CATSDRGQGGTDTQYF. CDR3 sequence (DNA): TGTGCCACCAGTGACCGAGGACAGGGTGGCACAGATACGCAGTATTTT. The rearrangement joins TRBV24-1 to TRBJ2-3, with 8 bases aligning to TRBD1. CDR1 is KGHDR and CDR2 is SFDVKD in the germline V gene. CDR3 length: 16 residues. Unmatched junction bases numbered 6, after V lost 4 bases and J lost 1 base.

By sample fraction, this clone is medium-sized. This CDR3 is also generated by other DNA sequences in the sample. The rearrangement joins TRBV12-3 or TRBV12-4 to TRBJ2-5, with D perhaps being TRBD1 or TRBD2 (5 bases each). V was clipped by 5 bases and J by 5 bases, with 12 bases between them. The CDR3 has 13 residues. CDR3 region: CASSPPEGETQYF. The CDR3 bases are TGTGCCAGCAGTCCCCCAGAGGGGGAGACCCAGTACTTC.

This clone was seen more than once but under ten times. The chain couples TRBV2 to TRBJ2-1, with 10 nucleotides matching TRBD1. The V and J ends lost 2 bases and 7 bases, in that order; junction bases with no gene match: 2. Germline V gene sequence: CDR1 SNHLY, CDR2 FYNNEI. CDR3 size: 14 residues. The CDR3 nucleotides read TGTGCCAGCAGTGAAACGGGACAGGGGAATGAGCAGTTCTTC. Amino acids: CASSETGQGNEQFF.

The DNA of the CDR3 is TGTGCCACCAGTGATGGACACACTGAAGCTTTCTTT. This gives the protein CATSDGHTEAFF. The chain has TRBV24-1 and TRBJ1-1; D unresolved. Germline CDR1 KGHDR, CDR2 SFDVKD. V was clipped by 3 bases and J by 3 bases, with 4 bases between them. CDR3 length: 12 residues.

The rearrangement uses TRBV12-3 or TRBV12-4 and TRBJ1-2; no definite D call. The V end was cut by 7 bases, the J end by 6 bases, with 15 bases between. The CDR3 is made up of 13 amino acids. The CDR3 DNA sequence: TGTGCCAGCATCGTGATAGGGAGACATGGCTACACCTTC. Protein: CASIVIGRHGYTF.

The rearrangement links TRBV10-1 to TRBJ1-1; possibly TRBD1 for D (5 bases). This CDR3 region has 15 residues. The germline V and J ends were trimmed by 0 bases and 2 bases, with 10 bases remaining between them. Germline assignment: CDR1 WNHNN and CDR2 SYGVQD (reference sequence). The CDR3 DNA follows: TGCGCCAGCAGTGAGTCGATAGGGGCCAACACTGAAGCTTTCTTT. The encoded protein is CASSESIGANTEAFF.

V is TRBV19 and J is TRBJ1-1, with 9 nucleotides matching TRBD1. The CDR3 covers 13 residues. Germline CDR1 reads LNHDA; CDR2 reads SQIVND (reference sequence). The J segment lost 7 bases and the V segment lost 9 bases, leaving 9 bases of the junction unmatched. CDR3 residues: CASNNRGRGEAFF. The DNA of the CDR3 is TGTGCCAGCAATAACAGGGGGCGCGGTGAAGCTTTCTTT. Supplemented by reference TRBV19 and TRBJ1-1, the full variable domain reads DGGITQSPKYLFRKEGQNVTLSCEQNLNHDAMYWYRQDPGQGLRLIYYSQIVNDFQKGDIAEGYSVSREKKESFPLTVTSAQKNPTAFYLCASNNRGRGEAFFGQGTRLTVV.

This clone is a singleton in its sample. The chain links TRBV2 to TRBJ2-7; perhaps TRBD1 as D (7 bases). The germline CDR1 and CDR2 sequences are SNHLY and FYNNEI. This CDR3 contains 13 residues. V shed 10 bases and J shed 1 base, with 14 bases lying between them. The CDR3 sequence is CATGGTASYEQYF. CDR3 coding DNA: TGTGCCACCGGCGGGACAGCTTCCTACGAGCAGTACTTC.

The chain is built from TRBV7-2 and TRBJ1-1; 7 positions agree with TRBD1. In germline, CDR1 is SGHTA, CDR2 FQGNSA. The CDR3 has 14 amino acids. V shed 4 bases and J 2 bases; nucleotides not matched to a gene: 4. CDR3 loop: CASSWGTENTEAFF. As DNA, the CDR3 is TGTGCCAGCAGCTGGGGGACAGAAAACACTGAAGCTTTCTTT.

The chain carries TRBV15 and TRBJ2-7; D ambiguous. The CDR3 runs to 15 residues. V lost 1 base and J lost 5, with 15 bases in between. The germline V gene has CDR1 LNHNV and CDR2 YYDKDF (reference sequence). The CDR3 coding sequence is TGTGCCACCAGCAGAGTAGACCGAGGTACGGACGAGCAGTACTTC. This codes for CATSRVDRGTDEQYF.

This chain links TRBV15 with TRBJ2-3; no definite D call. From germline, CDR1 is LNHNV and CDR2 YYDKDF (reference sequence). The CDR3 is 14 amino acids. Trimming stripped 1 base from V and 0 bases from J, with 5 bases between. This CDR3 is CATSRVASTDTQYF. The CDR3 bases are TGTGCCACCAGCAGAGTGGCGAGCACAGATACGCAGTATTTT.

This chain uses TRBV2 with TRBJ2-7, with 7 bases fitting TRBD2. This CDR3 region has 14 residues. The J segment lost 3 bases and the V segment lost 6 bases, leaving 8 bases of the junction unmatched. The germline V gene encodes CDR1 SNHLY and CDR2 FYNNEI. The CDR3 sequence: CASSLMGGSYEQYF. CDR3 in DNA: TGTGCCAGCAGCTTAATGGGAGGGAGCTACGAGCAGTACTTC.

Comment on this clone: The junction and the germline gene differ at one end; a read error may be behind it. This rearrangement joins TRBV7-7 to TRBJ2-5; perhaps TRBD1 as D (6 bases). CDR1 and CDR2 from the germline V gene are SSHAT and FNYEAQ (reference sequence). CDR3 length: 13 amino acids. The CDR3 sequence is CASSFDRQETQYF. CDR3 DNA sequence: TGTGCTAGCAGTTTCGACAGGCAAGAGACCCAGTACTTC.

The chain is built from TRBV6-1 and TRBJ2-7; 10 bases map to TRBD1. The CDR3 is 15 amino acids. Germline V gene lookup returns CDR1 MNHNS and CDR2 SASEGT. With V trimmed by 3 bases and J by 2 bases, 4 bases remained unmatched. The CDR3 DNA reads as TGTGCCAGCAGTGACGACAGGGGGCTAACCTACGAGCAGTACTTC. Translated, it gives CASSDDRGLTYEQYF.

The CDR3 here is CAWSVGLAGAEQYF. CDR3 sequence (DNA): TGTGCCTGGAGTGTGGGGCTAGCGGGAGCCGAGCAGTACTTC. The rearrangement links TRBV30 to TRBJ2-7; 10 nucleotides match TRBD2. The germline V gene encodes CDR1 GTSNPN and CDR2 SVGIG (reference sequence). The CDR3 extends over 14 amino acids. Trimming cost V 0 bases and J 6 bases; bases outside gene matches: 5.